The 27 T cell receptor beta chains given below trace back to one sample, sequenced in a study of blood T cell repertoires in COVID-19. Measured with immunoSEQ multiplex PCR; TCRdb has only the in-frame clones, and not every one. This sample has tens of thousands of clones, with approximately 90% found just once. Sequencing used peripheral blood. The receptors originated from a man between 65 and 85 years old with active or convalescent COVID-19.

The V call is TRBV7-9, the J call TRBJ2-3, with D possibly being TRBD1 (5 bases). The CDR3 runs 17 residues. Germline CDR1 is SEHNR and CDR2 is FQNEAQ (reference sequence). V dropped 1 base and J dropped 2 bases, with 16 bases sitting between them. CDR3 in DNA: TGTGCCAGCAGCTTAGGGGGCAACAGCCTCTACACAGATACGCAGTATTTT. This sequence encodes CASSLGGNSLYTDTQYF. The full variable domain, completed using reference TRBV7-9 and TRBJ2-3, is DTGVSQNPRHKITKRGQNVTFRCDPISEHNRLYWYRQTLGQGPEFLTYFQNEAQLEKSRLLSDRFSAERPKGSFSTLEIQRTEQGDSAMYLCASSLGGNSLYTDTQYFGPGTRLTVL.

The genes are TRBV6-5 and TRBJ1-6; possible D gene TRBD1, 5 bases. CDR3 length: 14 amino acids. Trimming pared 8 bases from V and 4 bases from J, leaving 12 bases between. The germline gives CDR1 MNHEY, CDR2 SVGAGI. The CDR3 nucleotides read TGTGCCAGCTCAATTCCAGGGTATAATTCACCCCTCCACTTT. Amino acid sequence: CASSIPGYNSPLHF.

The chain uses TRBV4-3 and TRBJ2-6, with D unresolved. Trimming stripped 0 bases from V and 5 bases from J, with 5 bases between. The CDR3 sequence is 14 residues long. CDR1 and CDR2 from the germline V gene are LGHNA and YSLEER. CDR3 coding DNA: TGCGCCAGCAGCCAAGATCGTAGGGCCAACGTCCTGACTTTC. Translating gives CASSQDRRANVLTF.

This rearrangement joins TRBV10-3 to TRBJ2-6, with TRBD2 identical over 7 bases. The germline V gene has CDR1 ENHRY and CDR2 SYGVKD. V lost 3 bases and J lost 0; bases outside the gene matches: 2. CDR3 length: 16 residues. The CDR3 loop reads CAISDREGSGANVLTF. The CDR3 region has the DNA TGTGCCATCAGTGACAGGGAGGGCTCTGGGGCCAACGTCCTGACTTTC.

The chain uses TRBV27 and TRBJ2-3, with TRBD1 matching over 10 bases. Germline V CDR1 and CDR2: MNHEY, SMNVEV (reference sequence). The CDR3 consists of 17 residues. V lost 6 bases, J lost 6 bases, and 15 bases stayed unmatched. The CDR3 is CASSGGWGTGAGDTQYF. The CDR3 region has the DNA TGTGCCAGCAGCGGAGGCTGGGGGACAGGGGCAGGGGATACGCAGTATTTT.

The chain couples TRBV5-6 to TRBJ1-2, with 10 bases that match TRBD1. V dropped 4 bases and J dropped 0; count of bases not matched to a gene: 9. The CDR3 totals 17 residues. Germline V lookup: CDR1 SGHDT, CDR2 YYEEEE. The CDR3 bases are TGTGCCAGCAGCGCCCCGGACAGGGGGGAGTCTAACTATGGCTACACCTTC. The encoded protein is CASSAPDRGESNYGYTF.

The rearrangement uses TRBV27 and TRBJ2-3, with a weak D call TRBD2 (6 bases). Per germline, CDR1 MNHEY and CDR2 SMNVEV (reference sequence). The CDR3 loop spans 15 amino acids. V gave up 5 bases and J gave up 1 base, with 13 bases separating them. The CDR3 spells CASSPTWGGTDTQYF. CDR3 nucleotides: TGTGCCAGCAGTCCCACGTGGGGGGGCACAGATACGCAGTATTTT.

V is TRBV4-2 and J is TRBJ1-2, with D unclear. The V gene lost 0 bases and the J gene lost 0 bases, with 8 bases spanning the gap. The CDR3 extends over 15 amino acids. CDR1 is LGHNA, CDR2 YNFKEQ, per germline. CDR3 coding DNA: TGTGCCAGCAGCCAAGAGGCCAGATCTAACTATGGCTACACCTTC. Its translation is CASSQEARSNYGYTF.

This chain connects TRBV10-3 to TRBJ2-1; D may be TRBD1 (8 bases). Germline assignment: CDR1 ENHRY and CDR2 SYGVKD. V was cut by 4 bases and J by 5 bases, with 18 bases left in between. The CDR3 covers 16 residues. This chain's CDR3 is CAISGRTGGGNNEQFF. The CDR3 nucleotides are TGTGCCATCAGTGGGAGAACAGGGGGGGGGAACAATGAGCAGTTCTTC.

CDR3 coding DNA: TGTGCCAGCAGCCCCCGAAGCAGCGGGGCCTACAATGAGCAGTTCTTC. This translates into CASSPRSSGAYNEQFF. This rearrangement joins TRBV7-7 to TRBJ2-1, with 7 bases identical to TRBD2. J lost 2 bases, V lost 5 bases, and 9 bases had no gene match. This CDR3 region has 16 residues. CDR1 and CDR2 from the germline V gene are SSHAT and FNYEAQ (reference sequence).

J is TRBJ1-5 and V is TRBV12-3 or TRBV12-4, with 7 bases identical to TRBD1. This CDR3 is 12 amino acids long. The trim removed 7 bases at V and 9 bases at J, leaving 6 bases unmatched. CDR3 sequence (DNA): TGTGCCAGCAACCTTCAGGGGGGGCCCCAGCATTTT. Amino acids: CASNLQGGPQHF.

This chain uses TRBV10-3 with TRBJ2-7; 8 positions agree with TRBD2. The CDR3 runs to 14 residues. V lost 7 bases, J lost 3 bases, and 8 bases stayed unmatched. The germline V gene encodes CDR1 ENHRY and CDR2 SYGVKD. This CDR3 reads CAINLLGGDYEQYF. The DNA for the CDR3 is TGTGCCATCAACCTCCTCGGGGGGGACTACGAGCAGTACTTC.

The chain uses TRBV5-1 and TRBJ2-7; maybe TRBD1 (6 bases). Germline V gene sequence: CDR1 SGHRS, CDR2 YFSETQ. V dropped 4 bases and J dropped 0 bases, with 14 bases sitting between them. CDR3 length: 15 amino acids. Here the CDR3 reads CASSPRTVSSYEQYF. For the CDR3, the DNA is TGCGCCAGCAGCCCGAGGACAGTGAGCTCCTACGAGCAGTACTTC.

The chain recombines TRBV3-1 (or the pseudogene TRBV3-2) with TRBJ2-1, with 8 bases lining up with TRBD2. There are 13 residues in the CDR3. Per germline, CDR1 LGHDT and CDR2 YNNKEL (reference sequence). V lost 1 base, J lost 12 bases, and 5 bases stayed unmatched. DNA of the CDR3: TGTGCCAGCAGCCAAGCTGGTGGACTAGCGCAGTTCTTC. Translation gives CASSQAGGLAQFF.

V and J are TRBV6-5 and TRBJ2-2; 9 bases are a match to TRBD2. The germline gives CDR1 MNHEY, CDR2 SVGAGI. CDR3 length: 15 amino acids. V lost 4 bases, J lost 5 bases, and 5 bases stayed unmatched. The DNA of the CDR3 is TGTGCCAGCAGTTCGGCGGGGGGGCGGACCGGGGAGCTGTTTTTT. Translating it yields CASSSAGGRTGELFF.

In this sample, this clone turned up once. The chain links TRBV5-1 to TRBJ1-1, with TRBD1 as a possible D gene (6 bases). From germline, CDR1 is SGHRS and CDR2 YFSETQ. V dropped 1 base and J dropped 1 base, with 23 bases sitting between them. The CDR3 has 19 residues. The CDR3 DNA sequence: TGCGCCAGCAGCTTGACACCCCGGACAGCCGGTAAAGGGAACACTGAAGCTTTCTTT. Translating gives CASSLTPRTAGKGNTEAFF.

The chain has TRBV9 and TRBJ2-5, with D tentatively TRBD1 (6 bases). Trimming pared 3 bases from V and 2 bases from J, leaving 11 bases between. The CDR3 spans 14 residues. Germline CDR1 and CDR2: SGDLS and YYNGEE. The CDR3, as DNA: TGTGCCAGCAGCGGACGGGACATACAAGAGACCCAGTACTTC. It yields the protein CASSGRDIQETQYF. The full variable domain, completed using reference TRBV9 and TRBJ2-5, is DSGVTQTPKHLITATGQRVTLRCSPRSGDLSVYWYQQSLDQGLQFLIQYYNGEERAKGNILERFSAQQFPDLHSELNLSSLELGDSALYFCASSGRDIQETQYFGPGTRLLVL.

The chain joins TRBV4-1 to TRBJ1-3, with TRBD1 as a possible D gene (6 bases). Germline assignment: CDR1 MGHRA and CDR2 YSYEKL. The CDR3 totals 15 residues. V lost 5 bases and J lost 3, with 14 bases in between. This CDR3 is CASSLRGGGGNTIYF. In DNA, the CDR3 is TGCGCCAGCAGCTTAAGAGGGGGGGGTGGAAACACCATATATTTT.

This sequence joins TRBV30 and TRBJ2-3; TRBD2 agrees at 13 bases. CDR3 length: 15 residues. Germline V gene lookup returns CDR1 GTSNPN and CDR2 SVGIG (reference sequence). Trimming removed 4 bases from V and 2 bases from J; junction bases left unmatched: 3. The CDR3 nucleotides read TGTGCCTGGACCGGACTAGCGGGGGCCACAGATACGCAGTATTTT. Translated, it gives CAWTGLAGATDTQYF.

The chain links TRBV28 to TRBJ2-5; 8 bases are shared with TRBD2. V dropped 5 bases and J dropped 2; count of bases not matched to a gene: 1. The CDR3 extends over 13 amino acids. Germline V gene lookup returns CDR1 MDHEN and CDR2 SYDVKM. For the CDR3, the DNA is TGTGCCAGCAGTGGCGGGGGGCAAGAGACCCAGTACTTC. Amino acid sequence: CASSGGGQETQYF.

The chain joins TRBV2 to TRBJ1-1; 11 nucleotides align to TRBD1. V lost 6 bases and J lost 12; bases outside the gene matches: 6. The germline gives CDR1 SNHLY, CDR2 FYNNEI. CDR3 length: 12 amino acids. CDR3 amino acids: CASSRGQGATFF. The CDR3 bases are TGTGCCAGCAGCCGCGGACAGGGGGCGACTTTCTTT.

Here the CDR3 DNA reads TGTGCCAGCAGTTCAGGGGCCTATGGCTACACCTTC. This sequence encodes CASSSGAYGYTF. The chain uses TRBV6-5 and TRBJ1-2; tentative D call: TRBD1 (6 bases). This CDR3 is 12 amino acids long. Germline V lookup: CDR1 MNHEY, CDR2 SVGAGI. V shed 4 bases and J shed 4 bases, with 7 bases lying between them.

This clone was seen once. In nucleotides, the CDR3 is TGTGCCAGCAGCTTATGGGGGGCTGAAGCTTTCTTT. Amino acids: CASSLWGAEAFF. J is TRBJ1-1 and V is TRBV11-2; a possible D gene is TRBD1 (5 bases). V was shortened by 2 bases and J by 6 bases, with 7 bases between the two germline ends. The CDR3 is 12 residues long. The germline CDR1 and CDR2 sequences are SGHAT and FQNNGV.

This chain uses TRBV7-2 with TRBJ1-4; 7 nucleotides agree with TRBD1. This CDR3 spans 15 amino acids. Germline values: CDR1 SGHTA, CDR2 FQGNSA. The junction had 8 bases not matched to a gene; V was cut back by 6 bases and J by 4 bases. The CDR3 DNA is TGTGCCAGCAGGCCCGACAGGGTGGGTAATGAAAAACTGTTTTTT. Amino acids: CASRPDRVGNEKLFF.

The rearrangement uses TRBV9 and TRBJ2-2, with D uncertain. Germline V gene sequence: CDR1 SGDLS, CDR2 YYNGEE. The CDR3 sequence is 17 residues long. Trimming pared 3 bases from V and 5 bases from J, leaving 20 bases between. The CDR3 reads CASSGRGVGRQTGELFF. The CDR3 DNA sequence: TGTGCCAGCAGCGGACGTGGTGTTGGCAGACAAACCGGGGAGCTGTTTTTT.

This clone was seen a few times. The chain links TRBV28 to TRBJ1-5; TRBD1 matches at 10 bases. V lost 5 bases, J lost 7 bases, and 5 bases stayed unmatched. Germline V CDR1 and CDR2: MDHEN, SYDVKM. CDR3 length equals 14 residues. The CDR3 region has the DNA TGTGCCAGCAGTCTGACAGGGGGCGGGCAGCCCCAGCATTTT. Amino acid sequence: CASSLTGGGQPQHF.

This clone was detected only once. CDR3 amino acids: CASSQGTPYSLNSPLHF. The DNA for the CDR3 is TGTGCCAGCAGCCAAGGGACACCTTATTCACTTAATTCACCCCTCCACTTT. J is TRBJ1-6 and V is TRBV3-1 (or the pseudogene TRBV3-2); tentative D call: TRBD1 (5 bases). Deletions cut 1 base from V and 6 bases from J, with 16 bases between. Germline lookup yields CDR1 LGHDT and CDR2 YNNKEL (reference sequence). The CDR3 extends over 17 amino acids.